This entry lists 29 T cell receptor beta chains sequenced from one sample in a study of STAT5B mutations in CD4+ large granular lymphocyte leukemia. Sequencing was performed with immunoSEQ multiplex PCR; in TCRdb, only in-frame clones are kept and a portion is missing. The sample carries some 33,000 clones, around four fifths recorded once. Sequenced: CD4+ T cells from blood buffy coats. These receptor sequences come from a human donor in good health.

This clone was seen a few times. The chain carries TRBV7-2 and TRBJ1-2, with D perhaps TRBD1 (5 bases). The CDR3 extends over 11 amino acids. Germline CDR1 reads SGHTA; CDR2 reads FQGNSA. Trimming took 3 bases from V and 8 from J, leaving 7 bases between them. The CDR3 nucleotides are TGTGCCAGCAGCTTGTACAGGGGCTACACCTTC. Translating it yields CASSLYRGYTF.

This chain links TRBV5-1 with TRBJ2-7; 8 bases match TRBD2. The CDR3 consists of 15 residues. With 6 bases clipped from V and 4 bases from J, the junction kept 12 bases outside the gene matches. Germline CDR1 reads SGHRS; CDR2 reads YFSETQ. The CDR3 protein is CASNPREGGRYEQYF. CDR3 DNA sequence: TGCGCCAGCAACCCCCGGGAGGGAGGAAGGTACGAGCAGTACTTC.

This rearrangement joins TRBV7-8 to TRBJ2-7, with 7 bases that match TRBD1. CDR1 is SGHVS, CDR2 FQNEAQ, per germline. This CDR3 contains 15 residues. V dropped 1 base and J dropped 4; count of bases not matched to a gene: 7. The CDR3 coding sequence is TGTGCCAGCAGCTTAGGACAGGGTCCAGGTTACGAGCAGTACTTC. Translating gives CASSLGQGPGYEQYF.

The genes are TRBV4-3 and TRBJ1-5; 7 positions agree with TRBD1. The CDR3 covers 15 residues. V lost 0 bases to trimming and J lost 1 base; unmatched junction nucleotides: 0. The germline V gene encodes CDR1 LGHNA and CDR2 YSLEER. CDR3 region: CASSQEQGSNQPQHF. As DNA, the CDR3 is TGCGCCAGCAGCCAAGAACAGGGGAGCAATCAGCCCCAGCATTTT.

The gene calls are TRBV27 and TRBJ1-6; possible D gene TRBD1, 5 bases. With 3 bases removed from V and 9 bases from J, the gap between germline ends came to 12 bases. The CDR3 runs to 14 residues. Germline V gene sequence: CDR1 MNHEY, CDR2 SMNVEV (reference sequence). CDR3 protein: CASSFRGGGSPLHF. The CDR3 region has the DNA TGTGCCAGCAGTTTCCGGGGCGGAGGTTCACCCCTCCACTTT.

The chain carries TRBV11-3 and TRBJ2-3; TRBD2 agrees at 11 bases. This CDR3 contains 14 residues. Germline loops: CDR1 SGHNT, CDR2 YENEEA. J was trimmed by 6 bases and V by 5 bases; bases with no gene match: 4. CDR3 in DNA: TGTGCCAGCAGCAAACTAGCGGGGGTGGATACGCAGTATTTT. This sequence encodes CASSKLAGVDTQYF. The entire variable domain, with the rest obtained from reference TRBV11-3 and TRBJ2-3, is as follows: EAGVVQSPRYKIIEKKQPVAFWCNPISGHNTLYWYLQNLGQGPELLIRYENEEAVDDSQLPKDRFSAERLKGVDSTLKIQPAELGDSAVYLCASSKLAGVDTQYFGPGTRLTVL.

The CDR3 coding sequence is TGTGCCAGCACCCAAGGGGATACCAGAAACTATGGCTACACCTTC. Translated: CASTQGDTRNYGYTF. J is TRBJ1-2 and V is TRBV6-5; the D gene is possibly TRBD1 (5 bases). Germline CDR1 is MNHEY and CDR2 is SVGAGI. This CDR3 has 15 amino acids. Trimming took off 7 bases at V and 2 bases at J, with 17 bases between the two ends.

The chain links TRBV2 to TRBJ1-2; 8 nucleotides agree with TRBD1. Germline assignment: CDR1 SNHLY and CDR2 FYNNEI. V dropped 6 bases and J dropped 0; count of bases not matched to a gene: 0. The CDR3 contains 13 residues. The CDR3 sequence is CASRTGANYGYTF. As DNA, the CDR3 is TGTGCCAGCAGGACAGGGGCTAACTATGGCTACACCTTC.

This chain joins TRBV7-6 and TRBJ1-1; 7 bases fit TRBD1. The CDR3 contains 13 residues. Trimming at V came to 5 bases and at J to 6 bases, leaving 6 bases not matched to a gene. CDR1 is SGHVS and CDR2 is FNYEAQ in the germline V gene. The CDR3 reads CASSLTGVSEAFF. In nucleotides, the CDR3 is TGTGCCAGCAGCCTTACAGGGGTCTCTGAAGCTTTCTTT.

This chain joins TRBV6-1 and TRBJ2-1; TRBD1 agrees at 11 bases. Germline CDR1 MNHNS, CDR2 SASEGT. Trimming removed 7 bases from V and 7 bases from J; junction bases left unmatched: 6. CDR3 length: 14 amino acids. The CDR3 DNA is TGTGCCAGCACATTCGGGACAGGGGGGAATGAGCAGTTCTTC. This encodes CASTFGTGGNEQFF.

The chain recombines TRBV27 with TRBJ2-3; D ambiguous. The ends were cut back, 3 bases at V and 3 bases at J, with 22 bases in the middle. CDR3 size: 18 residues. CDR1 is MNHEY, CDR2 SMNVEV, per germline (reference sequence). CDR3 nucleotide sequence: TGTGCCAGCAGTTTCGTCAGTAGCAGTCCGCCACGGACAGATACGCAGTATTTT. Its protein is CASSFVSSSPPRTDTQYF.

V gene TRBV30 combines with J gene TRBJ2-1; 16 bases agree with TRBD2. Losses at the gene ends were 4 bases for V and 5 bases for J; bases not matched to a gene: 14. This CDR3 region has 19 residues. The germline gives CDR1 GTSNPN, CDR2 SVGIG (reference sequence). The CDR3 here is CAWILPGLAGGGPDNEQFF. As DNA, the CDR3 is TGTGCCTGGATACTCCCGGGACTAGCGGGAGGGGGGCCAGACAATGAGCAGTTCTTC.

V and J are TRBV14 and TRBJ2-7; 12 bases match TRBD1. The germline V gene has CDR1 SGHDN and CDR2 FVKESK. Trimming at V came to 3 bases and at J to 8 bases, leaving 5 bases not matched to a gene. The CDR3 has 14 amino acids. The CDR3 is CASSHGTGGAKQYF. CDR3 in DNA: TGTGCCAGCAGCCACGGGACAGGGGGCGCCAAGCAGTACTTC.

The chain uses TRBV6-5 and TRBJ1-1; weak D call: TRBD1 (5 bases). The V end was cut by 2 bases, the J end by 3 bases, with 13 bases between. Per germline, CDR1 MNHEY and CDR2 SVGAGI. CDR3 length: 15 residues. The CDR3 nucleotides are TGTGCCAGCAGTTACGGGACCATGGGAGACACTGAAGCTTTCTTT. Protein sequence: CASSYGTMGDTEAFF.

This chain uses TRBV29-1 with TRBJ1-1; 11 positions agree with TRBD1. The CDR3 sequence is 14 residues long. In germline, CDR1 is SQVTM, CDR2 ANQGSEA. J was trimmed by 11 bases and V by 6 bases; bases with no gene match: 14. The CDR3 here is CSVERDGQGARAFF. As DNA, the CDR3 is TGCAGCGTCGAAAGAGACGGACAGGGGGCGCGGGCTTTCTTT.

The chain employs TRBV19 and TRBJ2-1; D not resolved. Germline V gene sequence: CDR1 LNHDA, CDR2 SQIVND (reference sequence). Trimming took 5 bases from V and 0 from J, leaving 5 bases between them. This CDR3 is built from 13 residues. As DNA, the CDR3 is TGTGCCAGTAGTTGGAGCTCCTACAATGAGCAGTTCTTC. Its translation is CASSWSSYNEQFF.

This chain joins TRBV19 and TRBJ2-2; D assignment may be TRBD1 or TRBD2 (5 bases each). Germline V CDR1 and CDR2: LNHDA, SQIVND (reference sequence). With 3 bases removed from V and 2 bases from J, the gap between germline ends came to 16 bases. CDR3 length equals 17 residues. The CDR3 DNA sequence: TGTGCCAGTAGTATGGGGCACCGGGACCGTAACACCGGGGAGCTGTTTTTT. Translation gives CASSMGHRDRNTGELFF.

V gene TRBV4-2 combines with J gene TRBJ2-1, with 8 bases identical to TRBD2. The CDR3 length is 16 residues. Germline V gene data show CDR1 as LGHNA and CDR2 as YNFKEQ. Trimming at V came to 0 bases and at J to 10 bases, leaving 11 bases not matched to a gene. In DNA form, the CDR3 reads TGTGCCAGCAGCCAAGACATCGGGGGGGCCAAAAGGGAGCAGTTCTTC. It encodes CASSQDIGGAKREQFF.

V and J are TRBV10-3 and TRBJ2-1, with 9 nucleotides matching TRBD1. The CDR3 has 16 residues. Trimming cost V 8 bases and J 5 bases; bases outside gene matches: 13. Germline CDR1 is ENHRY and CDR2 is SYGVKD. CDR3 DNA sequence: TGTGCCATCTCCCGAAGGGGGGGACAGGGAAACAATGAGCAGTTCTTC. As protein: CAISRRGGQGNNEQFF.

The V gene is TRBV14, the J gene TRBJ1-1; 9 nucleotides match TRBD1. Germline V gives CDR1 SGHDN, CDR2 FVKESK. This CDR3 has 14 amino acids. J gave up 7 bases and V 2 bases, and 5 bases lay outside the gene matches. CDR3 amino acids: CASSQNRGLGEAFF. The CDR3, as DNA: TGTGCCAGCAGCCAAAACAGGGGGCTTGGTGAAGCTTTCTTT.

Only one count was recorded for this clone. The chain has TRBV11-3 and TRBJ2-3; TRBD2 might be the D (5 bases). The CDR3 runs to 16 residues. V was pared by 3 bases and J by 0 bases, with 13 bases between. Looked up from germline, CDR1 is SGHNT and CDR2 is YENEEA. The DNA of the CDR3 is TGTGCCAGCAGCTTTAGGAGCGGCCCTAGCACAGATACGCAGTATTTT. This codes for CASSFRSGPSTDTQYF.

V is TRBV10-1 and J is TRBJ1-1, with a possible D match to TRBD1 (5 bases). V dropped 0 bases and J dropped 0 bases, with 11 bases sitting between them. The CDR3 loop spans 16 amino acids. Germline assignment: CDR1 WNHNN and CDR2 SYGVQD (reference sequence). Here the CDR3 reads CASSESPGFMNTEAFF. The CDR3 coding sequence is TGCGCCAGCAGTGAGTCCCCAGGGTTCATGAACACTGAAGCTTTCTTT.

V and J are TRBV10-1 and TRBJ2-7; no clear D. Looked up from germline, CDR1 is WNHNN and CDR2 is SYGVQD (reference sequence). This CDR3 has 14 residues. The V end was cut by 6 bases, the J end by 2 bases, with 14 bases between. CDR3 region: CASRWPGRTYEQYF. In DNA form, the CDR3 reads TGCGCCAGCAGATGGCCTGGAAGGACCTACGAGCAGTACTTC.

The chain links TRBV19 to TRBJ2-3; maybe TRBD1 (5 bases). This CDR3 spans 14 amino acids. V dropped 3 bases and J dropped 6 bases, with 13 bases sitting between them. Germline V gene lookup returns CDR1 LNHDA and CDR2 SQIVND (reference sequence). The CDR3 region is CASSMGRLGDTQYF. The CDR3 nucleotides read TGTGCCAGTAGTATGGGGCGTCTTGGGGATACGCAGTATTTT. Full variable domain (rest looked up from reference TRBV19 and TRBJ2-3): DGGITQSPKYLFRKEGQNVTLSCEQNLNHDAMYWYRQDPGQGLRLIYYSQIVNDFQKGDIAEGYSVSREKKESFPLTVTSAQKNPTAFYLCASSMGRLGDTQYFGPGTRLTVL.

V gene TRBV7-2 combines with J gene TRBJ2-2; D is undetermined. CDR3 length equals 13 residues. Trimming removed 4 bases from V and 2 bases from J, with 5 bases in between. Germline CDR1 and CDR2: SGHTA and FQGNSA. The CDR3 protein is CASSYPNTGELFF. CDR3 sequence (DNA): TGTGCCAGCAGCTACCCCAACACCGGGGAGCTGTTTTTT.

The chain carries TRBV28 and TRBJ2-3; no reliable D call. V lost 2 bases and J lost 2, with 8 bases in between. CDR1 is MDHEN and CDR2 is SYDVKM in the germline V gene. The CDR3 loop spans 14 amino acids. The CDR3 region is CASSLGEYTDTQYF. CDR3 coding DNA: TGTGCCAGCAGTTTAGGGGAATACACAGATACGCAGTATTTT.

This chain uses TRBV5-1 with TRBJ2-6; D remains unclear. The germline gives CDR1 SGHRS, CDR2 YFSETQ. V was cut by 4 bases and J by 0 bases, with 11 bases left in between. This CDR3 is 16 amino acids long. CDR3 sequence: CASSPGPTSGANVLTF. DNA of the CDR3: TGCGCCAGCAGCCCTGGCCCGACCTCTGGGGCCAACGTCCTGACTTTC.

This clone was seen only a few times. This chain connects TRBV6-5 to TRBJ2-1; D gene uncertain. The CDR3 contains 11 residues. Germline V gives CDR1 MNHEY, CDR2 SVGAGI. The V end lost 5 bases, the J end lost 12 bases, and 11 bases lay between the germline ends. The CDR3 here is CASSTNTGQFF. CDR3 in DNA: TGTGCCAGCAGTACCAATACGGGGCAGTTCTTC.

The V gene is TRBV7-8, the J gene TRBJ1-5, with D possibly being TRBD1 (5 bases). Germline values: CDR1 SGHVS, CDR2 FQNEAQ. The CDR3 is 15 amino acids. V lost 4 bases to trimming and J lost 4 bases, with 14 bases between them. This chain's CDR3 is CASSSSGTGNQPQHF. In DNA, the CDR3 is TGTGCCAGCAGCTCTTCCGGGACTGGGAATCAGCCCCAGCATTTT.